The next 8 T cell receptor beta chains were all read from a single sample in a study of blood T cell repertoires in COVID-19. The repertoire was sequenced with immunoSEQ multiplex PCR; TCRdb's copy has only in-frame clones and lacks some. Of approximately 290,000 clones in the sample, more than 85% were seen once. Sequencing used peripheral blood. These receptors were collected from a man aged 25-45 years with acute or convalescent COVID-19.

The CDR3 here is CASSEGASTSFRSYEQYF. The CDR3 DNA reads as TGTGCCAGCAGTGAAGGGGCCTCGACATCTTTCCGCTCCTACGAGCAGTACTTC. V and J are TRBV6-1 and TRBJ2-7; unclear D gene. The CDR3 covers 18 residues. V lost 1 base to trimming and J lost 0 bases, with 19 bases between them. CDR1 is MNHNS, CDR2 SASEGT, per germline.

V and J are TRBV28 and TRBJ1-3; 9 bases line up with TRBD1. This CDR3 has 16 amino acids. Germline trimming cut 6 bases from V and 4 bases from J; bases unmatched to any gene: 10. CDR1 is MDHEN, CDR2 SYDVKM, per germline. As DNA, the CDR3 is TGTGCCAGCAGCTCGCCCAGGACAGGGGAAGGAAACACCATATATTTT. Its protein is CASSSPRTGEGNTIYF. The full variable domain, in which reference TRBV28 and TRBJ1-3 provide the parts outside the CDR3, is DVKVTQSSRYLVKRTGEKVFLECVQDMDHENMFWYRQDPGLGLRLIYFSYDVKMKEKGDIPEGYSVSREKKERFSLILESASTNQTSMYLCASSSPRTGEGNTIYFGEGSWLTVV.

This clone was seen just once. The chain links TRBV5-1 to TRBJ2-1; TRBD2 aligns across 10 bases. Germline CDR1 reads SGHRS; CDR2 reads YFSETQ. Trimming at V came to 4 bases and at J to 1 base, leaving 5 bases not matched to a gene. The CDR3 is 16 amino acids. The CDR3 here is CASSATSGASYNEQFF. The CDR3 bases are TGCGCCAGCAGCGCTACTAGCGGGGCGTCCTACAATGAGCAGTTCTTC.

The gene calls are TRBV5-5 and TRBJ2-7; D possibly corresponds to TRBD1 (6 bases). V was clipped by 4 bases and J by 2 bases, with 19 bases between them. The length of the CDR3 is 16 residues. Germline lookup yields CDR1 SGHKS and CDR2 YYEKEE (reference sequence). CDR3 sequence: CASSLKLQGFPYEQYF. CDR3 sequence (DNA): TGTGCCAGCAGCCTGAAATTACAGGGTTTCCCCTACGAGCAGTACTTC.

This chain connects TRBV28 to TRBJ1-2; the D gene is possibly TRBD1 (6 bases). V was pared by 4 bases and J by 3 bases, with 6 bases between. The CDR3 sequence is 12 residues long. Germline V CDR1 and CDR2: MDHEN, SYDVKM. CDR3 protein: CASSYRDYGYTF. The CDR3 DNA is TGTGCCAGCAGTTACAGGGACTATGGCTACACCTTC.

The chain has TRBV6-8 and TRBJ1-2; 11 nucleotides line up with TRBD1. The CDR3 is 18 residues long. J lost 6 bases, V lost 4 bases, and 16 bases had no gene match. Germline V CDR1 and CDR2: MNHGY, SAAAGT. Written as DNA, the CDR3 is TGTGCCAGCAGTTTTCTACGACCCGGACAGGGGGCTAAGGATGGCTACACCTTC. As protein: CASSFLRPGQGAKDGYTF.

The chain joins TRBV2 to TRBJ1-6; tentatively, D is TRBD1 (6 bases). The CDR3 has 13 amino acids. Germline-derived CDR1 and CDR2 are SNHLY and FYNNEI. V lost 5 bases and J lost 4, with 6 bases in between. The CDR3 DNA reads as TGTGCCAGCAGTCAGGGGTATAATTCACCCCTCCACTTT. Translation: CASSQGYNSPLHF.

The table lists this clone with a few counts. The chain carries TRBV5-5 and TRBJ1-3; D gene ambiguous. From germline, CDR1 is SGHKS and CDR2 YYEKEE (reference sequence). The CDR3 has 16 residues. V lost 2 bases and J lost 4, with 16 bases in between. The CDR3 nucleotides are TGTGCCAGCAGCTTTTCTTATGGTAAAGCCGGAAACACCATATATTTT. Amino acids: CASSFSYGKAGNTIYF.